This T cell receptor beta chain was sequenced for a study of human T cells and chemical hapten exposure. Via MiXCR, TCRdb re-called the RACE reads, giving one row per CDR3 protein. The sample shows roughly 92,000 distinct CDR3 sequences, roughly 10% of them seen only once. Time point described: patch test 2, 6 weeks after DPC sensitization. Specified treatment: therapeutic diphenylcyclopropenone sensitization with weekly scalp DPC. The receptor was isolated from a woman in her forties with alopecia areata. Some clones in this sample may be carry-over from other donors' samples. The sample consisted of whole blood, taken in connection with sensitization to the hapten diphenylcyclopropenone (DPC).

CDR3 in amino acids: CASSSGLWNTGELFF. CDR3 in DNA: TGTGCCAGCAGTTCGGGACTCTGGAACACCGGGGAGCTGTTTTTT. The chain has TRBV6-5 and TRBJ2-2; possibly TRBD2 for D (6 bases). Germline V lookup: CDR1 MNHEY, CDR2 SVGAGI. V was shortened by 4 bases and J by 1 base, with 10 bases between the two germline ends. This CDR3 contains 15 residues.